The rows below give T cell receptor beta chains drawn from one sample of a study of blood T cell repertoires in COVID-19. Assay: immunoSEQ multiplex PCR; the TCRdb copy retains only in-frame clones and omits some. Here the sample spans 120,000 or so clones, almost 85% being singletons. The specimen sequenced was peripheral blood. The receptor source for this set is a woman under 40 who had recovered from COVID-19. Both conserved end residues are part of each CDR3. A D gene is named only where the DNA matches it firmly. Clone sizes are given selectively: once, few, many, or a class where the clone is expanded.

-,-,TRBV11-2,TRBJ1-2,CASSLSGGGIYGYTF,TGTGCCAGCAGCTTAAGCGGTGGCGGGATCTATGGCTACACCTTC
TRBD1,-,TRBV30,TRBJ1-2,CAWSGQGGYGYTF,TGTGCCTGGAGTGGACAGGGCGGCTATGGCTACACCTTC
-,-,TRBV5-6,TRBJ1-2,CASSLSGLYGYTF,TGTGCCAGCAGCTTGTCTGGCCTTTATGGCTACACCTTC
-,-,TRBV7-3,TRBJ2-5,CASSLTLTERETQYF,TGTGCCAGCAGCTTAACGTTGACCGAGCGAGAGACCCAGTACTTC
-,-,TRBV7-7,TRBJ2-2,CASSLVEQAGRTSNTGELFF,TGTGCTAGCAGCTTAGTGGAACAGGCCGGCAGAACCTCGAACACCGGGGAGCTGTTTTTT
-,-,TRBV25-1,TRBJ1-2,CASSDRLGYTF,TGTGCCAGCAGTGACAGGCTGGGCTACACCTTC
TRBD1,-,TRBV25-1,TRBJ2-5,CASSDGTGGRQTQYF,TGTGCCAGCAGTGATGGGACAGGGGGACGACAGACCCAGTACTTC
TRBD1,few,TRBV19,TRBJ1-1,CASGTGGRDTEAFF,TGTGCCAGTGGGACAGGGGGAAGGGACACTGAAGCTTTCTTT
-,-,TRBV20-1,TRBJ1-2,CSAPNRGYTF,TGCAGTGCTCCCAACCGGGGCTACACCTTC
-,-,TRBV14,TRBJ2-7,CASSPWQGWAYEQYF,TGTGCCAGCAGCCCCTGGCAGGGATGGGCCTACGAGCAGTACTTC
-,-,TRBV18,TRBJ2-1,CASSKTPGFSSYNEQFF,TGTGCCAGCTCTAAAACGCCGGGGTTTAGCTCCTACAATGAGCAGTTCTTC
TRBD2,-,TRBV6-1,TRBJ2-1,CASSAHEGTSLDIEQFF,TGTGCCAGCAGTGCGCACGAGGGGACTAGTTTGGACATTGAGCAGTTCTTC
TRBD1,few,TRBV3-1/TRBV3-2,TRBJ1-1,CASSRLSGQGEAFF,TGTGCCAGCAGCCGCCTTTCTGGACAGGGAGAAGCTTTCTTT
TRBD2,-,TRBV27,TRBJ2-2,CASRTSGANTGELFF,TGTGCCAGCAGAACTAGCGGGGCGAACACCGGGGAGCTGTTTTTT
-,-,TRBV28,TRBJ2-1,CASSLTTEYNEQFF,TGTGCCAGCAGCCTCACCACAGAATACAATGAGCAGTTCTTC
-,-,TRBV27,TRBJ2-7,CASSFSISYEQYF,TGTGCCAGCAGTTTCTCTATCTCCTACGAGCAGTACTTC
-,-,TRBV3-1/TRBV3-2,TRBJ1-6,CASSLKRGNSPLHF,TGTGCCAGCAGCCTTAAGCGCGGTAATTCACCCCTCCACTTT
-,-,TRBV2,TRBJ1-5,CASSEGGAGNQPQHF,TGTGCCAGCAGTGAAGGGGGCGCTGGCAATCAGCCCCAGCATTTT
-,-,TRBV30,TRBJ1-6,CAWSVFGPTFGTPLHF,TGTGCCTGGAGTGTATTTGGACCTACTTTCGGGACACCCCTCCACTTT
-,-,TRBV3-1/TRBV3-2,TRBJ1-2,CASSQVNGNGYGYTF,TGTGCCAGCAGCCAAGTCAACGGCAACGGGTATGGCTACACCTTC
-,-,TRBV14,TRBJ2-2,CASSQSLGNTGELFF,TGTGCCAGCAGCCAATCACTCGGGAACACCGGGGAGCTGTTTTTT
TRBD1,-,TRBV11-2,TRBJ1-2,CASSPSAGTAGYGYTF,TGTGCCAGCAGCCCCTCCGCCGGGACAGCCGGCTATGGCTACACCTTC
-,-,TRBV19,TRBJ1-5,CASSSPGGLRPQHF,TGTGCCAGTAGTTCCCCTGGCGGCCTAAGGCCCCAGCATTTT
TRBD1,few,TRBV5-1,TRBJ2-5,CASSLMGQTLGETQYF,TGCGCCAGCAGCTTGATGGGACAGACATTGGGCGAGACCCAGTACTTC
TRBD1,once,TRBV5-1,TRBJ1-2,CASSLTQTGNTYGYTF,TGCGCCAGCAGCTTGACGCAGACAGGGAATACCTATGGCTACACCTTC
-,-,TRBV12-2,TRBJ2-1,CASRFQRWDSRNEQFF,TGTGCAAGTCGCTTTCAACGTTGGGACTCAAGGAATGAGCAGTTCTTC
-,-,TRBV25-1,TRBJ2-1,CASSEQQGSYNEQFF,TGTGCCAGCAGTGAACAACAGGGCTCCTACAATGAGCAGTTCTTC
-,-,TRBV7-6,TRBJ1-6,CASSLKGHGNSPLHF,TGTGCCAGCAGCTTAAAAGGACATGGGAATTCACCCCTCCACTTT
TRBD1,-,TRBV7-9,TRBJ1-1,CASVSLGDRKAFF,TGTGCCAGCGTATCTCTGGGGGACAGGAAAGCTTTCTTT
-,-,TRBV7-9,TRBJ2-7,CASSAGVRYDEYEQYF,TGTGCCAGCAGCGCAGGGGTTAGGTATGACGAGTACGAGCAGTACTTC
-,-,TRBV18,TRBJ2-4,CASSPEDRLDIQYF,TGTGCCAGCTCACCCGAGGACAGATTGGACATTCAGTACTTC
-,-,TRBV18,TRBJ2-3,CASSIDYGADTQYF,TGTGCCAGCTCAATAGACTACGGGGCAGATACGCAGTATTTT
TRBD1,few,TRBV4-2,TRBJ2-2,CASSQGQGAGTGELFF,TGTGCCAGCAGCCAGGGACAGGGGGCGGGCACCGGGGAGCTGTTTTTT
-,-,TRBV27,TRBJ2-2,CASMDSTGELFF,TGTGCCAGCATGGACAGCACCGGGGAGCTGTTTTTT
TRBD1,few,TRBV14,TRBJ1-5,CASSQDFRQGFTQPQHF,TGTGCCAGCAGCCAAGATTTCCGACAGGGCTTCACTCAGCCCCAGCATTTT
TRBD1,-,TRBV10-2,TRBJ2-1,CASSAGTGLYNEQFF,TGCGCCAGCAGCGCCGGGACAGGGCTTTACAATGAGCAGTTCTTC
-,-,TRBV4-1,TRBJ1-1,CASSQGAGRNTEAFF,TGCGCCAGCAGCCAAGGGGCCGGGAGGAACACTGAAGCTTTCTTT
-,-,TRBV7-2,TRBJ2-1,CASSLSAYNEQFF,TGTGCCAGCAGCTTAAGCGCCTACAATGAGCAGTTCTTC
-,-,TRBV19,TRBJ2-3,CASSPRLDPSTDTQYF,TGTGCCAGTAGTCCGAGACTAGACCCTAGCACAGATACGCAGTATTTT
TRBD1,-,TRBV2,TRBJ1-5,CASRGPGQSNQPQHF,TGTGCCAGCAGGGGTCCGGGACAGAGCAATCAGCCCCAGCATTTT
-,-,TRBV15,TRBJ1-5,CATSRDLVQPQHF,TGTGCCACCAGCAGAGATCTAGTACAGCCCCAGCATTTT
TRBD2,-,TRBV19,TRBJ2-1,CASSWREGGYNEQFF,TGTGCCAGTAGTTGGCGGGAGGGCGGTTACAATGAGCAGTTCTTC
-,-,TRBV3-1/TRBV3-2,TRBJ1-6,CASSQDYATNSPLHF,TGTGCCAGCAGCCAAGACTACGCAACTAATTCACCCCTCCACTTT
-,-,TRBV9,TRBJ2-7,CASSVFLDPSYEQYF,TGTGCCAGCAGCGTATTCCTAGATCCCTCCTACGAGCAGTACTTC
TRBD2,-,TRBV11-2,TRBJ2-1,CASSFGTSRSEQFF,TGTGCCAGCAGCTTCGGGACTAGCCGCAGTGAGCAGTTCTTC
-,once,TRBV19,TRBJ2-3,CASSIVLGGGAFGTQYF,TGTGCCAGTAGTATAGTTCTAGGAGGGGGCGCCTTTGGGACGCAGTATTTT
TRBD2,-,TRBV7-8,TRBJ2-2,CASSLGGSTGELFF,TGTGCCAGCAGCTTAGGCGGGAGTACCGGGGAGCTGTTTTTT
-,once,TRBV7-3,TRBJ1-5,CASSRGGGQPQHF,TGTGCCAGCAGTCGGGGAGGGGGGCAGCCCCAGCATTTT
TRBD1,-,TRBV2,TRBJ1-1,CASSERVRGRAFF,TGTGCCAGCAGTGAAAGGGTCAGGGGGCGAGCTTTCTTT
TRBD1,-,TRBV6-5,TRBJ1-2,CASNPTITGTGTTF,TGTGCCAGCAATCCGACTATTACCGGGACAGGGACCACCTTC
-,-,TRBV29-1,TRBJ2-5,CSVEEFPRGETQYF,TGCAGCGTTGAAGAGTTCCCTAGGGGAGAGACCCAGTACTTC
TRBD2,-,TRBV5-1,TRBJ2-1,CASSPRLAKPYNEQFF,TGCGCCAGCAGCCCCCGACTAGCGAAGCCCTACAATGAGCAGTTCTTC
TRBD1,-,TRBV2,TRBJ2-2,CASSEDRGVRELFF,TGTGCCAGCAGTGAAGACAGGGGAGTGAGGGAGCTGTTTTTT